What follows are 13 T cell receptor beta chains derived from one specimen sequenced in a study of blood T cell repertoires in COVID-19. The protocol was immunoSEQ multiplex PCR, while the TCRdb copy is restricted to in-frame clones and leaves out a portion. The table lists more than 85,000 clones, around 80% of them singletons, with less than 5% in the top ten. Specimen: peripheral blood. These receptors originate from a human donor in a cohort sampled during active or convalescent COVID-19.

The rearrangement joins TRBV18 to TRBJ2-1, with 7 bases matching TRBD2. V trimming: 6 bases; J trimming: 5 bases; junction bases outside the gene matches: 13. Germline values: CDR1 KGHSH, CDR2 LQKENI. The length of the CDR3 is 16 residues. CDR3 sequence reads: CASSTESLAVNNEQFF. The CDR3 region has the DNA TGTGCCAGCTCGACGGAGAGTCTAGCGGTAAACAATGAGCAGTTCTTC.

The chain recombines TRBV4-3 with TRBJ2-1; TRBD2 is a possible D gene (5 bases). Trimming stripped 0 bases from V and 4 bases from J, with 10 bases between. The CDR3 length is 15 residues. Per the germline V gene, CDR1 is LGHNA and CDR2 is YSLEER. CDR3 nucleotides: TGCGCCAGCAGCCAAGACGGGGATTCTTACAATGAGCAGTTCTTC. Protein product: CASSQDGDSYNEQFF.

The chain carries TRBV5-5 and TRBJ1-2, with TRBD1 matching 7 bases. V gave up 0 bases and J gave up 3 bases; unmatched junction bases: 5. The CDR3 spans 15 residues. Germline-derived CDR1 and CDR2 are SGHKS and YYEKEE (reference sequence). This chain's CDR3 is CASSLVTGEDYGYTF. The CDR3 DNA sequence: TGTGCCAGCAGCTTGGTAACAGGGGAAGACTATGGCTACACCTTC.

This sequence joins TRBV4-3 and TRBJ1-2; D is ambiguous. The CDR3 is 17 residues long. V shed 0 bases and J shed 1 base, with 15 bases lying between them. Germline V gene data show CDR1 as LGHNA and CDR2 as YSLEER. The CDR3 reads CASSQDWVTSFNYGYTF. The CDR3 region has the DNA TGCGCCAGCAGCCAAGATTGGGTGACAAGCTTTAACTATGGCTACACCTTC.

The chain links TRBV3-1 (or the pseudogene TRBV3-2) to TRBJ2-7, with TRBD2 matching 9 bases. The CDR3 contains 14 residues. Germline V CDR1 and CDR2: LGHDT, YNNKEL (reference sequence). The V segment lost 5 bases and the J segment 3 bases; nucleotides outside the gene matches: 5. The CDR3 loop reads CASSSGLAFYEQYF. As DNA, the CDR3 is TGTGCCAGCAGCTCGGGACTAGCTTTCTACGAGCAGTACTTC.

The rearrangement uses TRBV6-5 and TRBJ1-5, with 7 nucleotides matching TRBD1. The CDR3 has 14 amino acids. The germline CDR1 and CDR2 sequences are MNHEY and SVGAGI. The junction had 8 bases not matched to a gene; V was cut back by 7 bases and J by 5 bases. In nucleotides, the CDR3 is TGTGCCAGCAAACGGACAGGCACCGATCAGCCCCAGCATTTT. This sequence encodes CASKRTGTDQPQHF.

The chain couples TRBV7-2 to TRBJ2-3; D is possibly TRBD2 (7 bases). Germline values: CDR1 SGHTA, CDR2 FQGNSA. V lost 4 bases to trimming and J lost 2 bases, with 13 bases between them. This CDR3 has 15 residues. The CDR3 region has the DNA TGTGCCAGCAGCTCCCGGCGGGGGCCCACAGATACGCAGTATTTT. It encodes CASSSRRGPTDTQYF.

The chain links TRBV7-9 to TRBJ1-3; D call uncertain. Germline CDR1 is SEHNR and CDR2 is FQNEAQ (reference sequence). Trimming left V 5 bases short and J 2 bases short, with 7 bases between. This CDR3 is 13 amino acids long. The CDR3 protein is CASSPDTGNTIYF. The CDR3, as DNA: TGTGCCAGCAGCCCCGACACTGGAAACACCATATATTTT.

The chain recombines TRBV11-2 with TRBJ2-3; D call uncertain. The CDR3 contains 14 residues. V lost 5 bases and J 7 bases, leaving 16 bases between the germline ends. CDR1 is SGHAT and CDR2 is FQNNGV in the germline V gene. The CDR3 sequence: CASSPGNLLNTQYF. The CDR3 DNA is TGTGCCAGCAGCCCTGGTAACCTCCTAAATACGCAGTATTTT.

The chain carries TRBV6-5 and TRBJ1-2; 7 bases align to TRBD1. There are 12 residues in the CDR3. Looked up from germline, CDR1 is MNHEY and CDR2 is SVGAGI. Trimming cost V 5 bases and J 8 bases; bases outside gene matches: 5. Here the CDR3 reads CASSRDRWGYTF. As DNA, the CDR3 is TGTGCCAGCAGTCGGGACAGATGGGGCTACACCTTC.

This chain connects TRBV7-3 to TRBJ2-1, with TRBD1 identical over 9 bases. The CDR3 has 15 residues. In germline, CDR1 is SGHTA, CDR2 FQGTGA. V was clipped by 5 bases and J by 8 bases; unmatched bases: 10. The CDR3 reads CASSLGQGSYDEQFF. Here the CDR3 DNA reads TGTGCCAGCAGCCTAGGACAGGGGTCTTACGATGAGCAGTTCTTC.

The chain is built from TRBV28 and TRBJ2-7; 7 bases map to TRBD1. The CDR3 covers 12 residues. Germline CDR1 and CDR2: MDHEN and SYDVKM. V shed 6 bases, J shed 6 bases, and the junction held 5 bases outside the gene matches. DNA of the CDR3: TGTGCCAGCAGCGACAGGGTTGGCGAGCAGTACTTC. Encoded protein: CASSDRVGEQYF.

This clone occurred a few times. The rearrangement links TRBV7-9 to TRBJ1-2; D is undetermined. CDR3 length: 12 residues. Germline loops: CDR1 SEHNR, CDR2 FQNEAQ (reference sequence). V lost 4 bases and J 4 bases, leaving 7 bases between the germline ends. CDR3 coding DNA: TGTGCCAGCAGCTGGAGACGCTATGGCTACACCTTC. Protein sequence: CASSWRRYGYTF. Full variable domain (remainder filled in from reference TRBV7-9 and TRBJ1-2): DTGVSQNPRHKITKRGQNVTFRCDPISEHNRLYWYRQTLGQGPEFLTYFQNEAQLEKSRLLSDRFSAERPKGSFSTLEIQRTEQGDSAMYLCASSWRRYGYTFGSGTRLTVV.